This T cell receptor (beta chain) was captured by sequencing in a study of cytomegalovirus exposure and HLA in healthy donors. Overall study results and limits: Owing to their indistinguishability, certain V segments, notably TRBV6-2 and TRBV6-3, were excluded.

The PCR was carried out with 60 Vbeta primers and 13 Jbeta primers. Sequencing used immunoSEQ multiplex PCR; TCRdb keeps in-frame clones, though not all of them. The sample holds 55,000 to 85,000 clones, 60% to 80% seen once. Although they were nominally healthy when sampled, donors likely had unrecorded immune exposures. Turning to this clone: The target antigen is unknown.

The germline V gene has CDR1 LGHNT and CDR2 FRNRAP. The V segment lost 4 bases and the J segment 1 base; nucleotides outside the gene matches: 10. This CDR3 has 17 residues. What was sequenced was PBMCs. The source is a woman in her thirties or forties in good health and CMV-seropositive. The chain links TRBV12-5 to TRBJ1-2, with 9 bases that match TRBD1. DNA for the CDR3: TGTGCTAGTGGTTCCCATACTACAGGGGGCCTTAACTATGGCTACACCTTC. Translated: CASGSHTTGGLNYGYTF.